This TCR beta chain was profiled in a study of OX40 agonist ivuxolimab in advanced cancers. Looking at the study overall: Hepatocellular carcinoma, melanoma, renal cell or head and neck cancer occurred in dose-escalation patients.

Some clones are missing from TCRdb's copy, which holds only in-frame ones; the method was immunoSEQ multiplex PCR. This table has tens of thousands of clones, 88% appearing once. The germline gives CDR1 LNHDA, CDR2 SQIVND (reference sequence). Deletions cut 1 base from V and 6 bases from J, with 15 bases between. This CDR3 comprises 15 residues. V and J are TRBV19 and TRBJ1-2, with a tentative D call TRBD1 (6 bases). The sample in question was CD4+ or CD8+ T cells sorted from blood, obtained in a trial of the OX40 agonist ivuxolimab. The sequence derives from an adult with an advanced solid tumor such as melanoma, head and neck, liver or kidney cancer. DNA of the CDR3: TGTGCCAGTAGTATAGTTGTCAGGGGAGGAGATGGCTACACCTTC. Translating it yields CASSIVVRGGDGYTF.